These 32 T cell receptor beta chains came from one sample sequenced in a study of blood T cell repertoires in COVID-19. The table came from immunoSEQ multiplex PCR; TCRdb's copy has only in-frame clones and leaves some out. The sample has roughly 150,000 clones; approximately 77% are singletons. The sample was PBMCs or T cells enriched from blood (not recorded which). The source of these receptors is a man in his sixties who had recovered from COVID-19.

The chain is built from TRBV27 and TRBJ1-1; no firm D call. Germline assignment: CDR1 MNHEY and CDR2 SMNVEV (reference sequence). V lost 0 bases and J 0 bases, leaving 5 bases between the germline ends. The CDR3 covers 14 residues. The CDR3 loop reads CASSLSRVNTEAFF. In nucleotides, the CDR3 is TGTGCCAGCAGTTTATCGAGAGTGAACACTGAAGCTTTCTTT.

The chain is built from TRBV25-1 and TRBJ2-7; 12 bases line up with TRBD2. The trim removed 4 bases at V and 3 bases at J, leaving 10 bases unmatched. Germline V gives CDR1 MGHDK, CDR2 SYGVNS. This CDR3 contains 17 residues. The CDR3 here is CASSASLAGGLVYEQYF. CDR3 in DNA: TGTGCCAGCAGTGCGAGTCTAGCGGGGGGGCTAGTCTACGAGCAGTACTTC.

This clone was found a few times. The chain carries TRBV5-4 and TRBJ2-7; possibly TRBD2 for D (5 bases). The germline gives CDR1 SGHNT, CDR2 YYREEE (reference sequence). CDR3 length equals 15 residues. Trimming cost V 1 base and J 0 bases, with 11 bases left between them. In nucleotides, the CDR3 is TGTGCCAGCAGCTTGAGTCAAGGAGGCTCCTACGAGCAGTACTTC. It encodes CASSLSQGGSYEQYF.

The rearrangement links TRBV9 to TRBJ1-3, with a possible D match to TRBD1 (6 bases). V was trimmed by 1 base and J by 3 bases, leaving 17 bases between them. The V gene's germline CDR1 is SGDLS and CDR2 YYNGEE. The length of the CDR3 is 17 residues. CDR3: CASSVTPAGHFGNTIYF. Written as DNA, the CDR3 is TGTGCCAGCAGCGTAACGCCAGCGGGACACTTTGGAAACACCATATATTTT.

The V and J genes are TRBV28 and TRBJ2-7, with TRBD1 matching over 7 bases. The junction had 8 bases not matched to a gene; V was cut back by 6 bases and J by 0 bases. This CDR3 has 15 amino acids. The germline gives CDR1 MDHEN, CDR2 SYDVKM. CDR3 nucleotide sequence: TGTGCCAGCAGGACCGTGACAGGGAACTCCTACGAGCAGTACTTC. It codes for CASRTVTGNSYEQYF.

The CDR3, as DNA: TGTGCCAGCAGTGAAACAGGCTACAATCAGCCCCAGCATTTT. As protein: CASSETGYNQPQHF. The V and J genes are TRBV2 and TRBJ1-5; perhaps TRBD1 as D (5 bases). The CDR3 extends over 14 amino acids. V was cut by 2 bases and J by 3 bases, with 8 bases left in between. In germline, CDR1 is SNHLY, CDR2 FYNNEI. Supplemented by reference TRBV2 and TRBJ1-5, the full variable domain reads EPEVTQTPSHQVTQMGQEVILRCVPISNHLYFYWYRQILGQKVEFLVSFYNNEISEKSEIFDDQFSVERPDGSNFTLKIRSTKLEDSAMYFCASSETGYNQPQHFGDGTRLSIL.

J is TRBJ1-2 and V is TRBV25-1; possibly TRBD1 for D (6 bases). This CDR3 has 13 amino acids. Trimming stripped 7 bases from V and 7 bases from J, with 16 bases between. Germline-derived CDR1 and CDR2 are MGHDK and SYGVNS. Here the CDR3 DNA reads TGTGCCAGCAAGGCAGGGGCCCACGGTGGCTACACCTTC. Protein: CASKAGAHGGYTF.

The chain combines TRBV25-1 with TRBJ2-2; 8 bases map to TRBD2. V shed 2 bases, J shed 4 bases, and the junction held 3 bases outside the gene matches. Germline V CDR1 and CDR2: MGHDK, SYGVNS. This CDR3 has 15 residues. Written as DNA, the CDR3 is TGTGCCAGCAGTGAAAGCGGGAGAAGCACCGGGGAGCTGTTTTTT. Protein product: CASSESGRSTGELFF.

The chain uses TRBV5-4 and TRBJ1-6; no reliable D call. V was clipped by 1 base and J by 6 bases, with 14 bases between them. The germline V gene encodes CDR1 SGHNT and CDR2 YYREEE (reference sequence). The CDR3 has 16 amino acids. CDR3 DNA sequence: TGTGCCAGCAGCTTGACGAGTGGACTGGGTAATTCACCCCTCCACTTT. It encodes CASSLTSGLGNSPLHF.

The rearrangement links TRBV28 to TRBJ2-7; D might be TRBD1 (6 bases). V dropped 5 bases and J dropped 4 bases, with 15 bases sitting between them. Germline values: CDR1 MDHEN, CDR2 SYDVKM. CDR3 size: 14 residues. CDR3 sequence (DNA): TGTGCCAGCAGTGAAGACAGGATCGAGTACGAGCAGTACTTC. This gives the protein CASSEDRIEYEQYF.

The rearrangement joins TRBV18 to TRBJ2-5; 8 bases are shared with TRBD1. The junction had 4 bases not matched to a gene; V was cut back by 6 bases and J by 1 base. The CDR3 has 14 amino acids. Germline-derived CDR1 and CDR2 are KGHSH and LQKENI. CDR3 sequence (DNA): TGTGCCAGCTCCCCGACAGGGGCCCAAGAGACCCAGTACTTC. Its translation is CASSPTGAQETQYF.

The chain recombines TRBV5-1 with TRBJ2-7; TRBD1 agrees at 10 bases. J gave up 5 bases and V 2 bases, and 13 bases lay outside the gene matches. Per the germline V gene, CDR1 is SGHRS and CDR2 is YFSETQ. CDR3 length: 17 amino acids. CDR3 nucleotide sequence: TGCGCCAGCAGCTTCCGCTCCGTTGGGGACAGGGGCCACGAGCAGTACTTC. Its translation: CASSFRSVGDRGHEQYF.

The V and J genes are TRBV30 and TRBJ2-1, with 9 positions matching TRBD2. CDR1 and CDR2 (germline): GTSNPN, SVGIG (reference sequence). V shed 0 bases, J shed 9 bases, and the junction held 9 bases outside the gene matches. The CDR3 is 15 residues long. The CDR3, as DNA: TGTGCCTGGAGTGTAGGCGCGGGGGGGCAGAGTGAGCAGTTCTTC. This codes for CAWSVGAGGQSEQFF.

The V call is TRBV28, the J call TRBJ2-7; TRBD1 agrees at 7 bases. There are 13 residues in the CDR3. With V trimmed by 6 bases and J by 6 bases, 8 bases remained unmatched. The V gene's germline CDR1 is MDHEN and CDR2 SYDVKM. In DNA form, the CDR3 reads TGTGCCAGCAGACGCCTTGACAGGGTCGAGCAGTACTTC. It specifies CASRRLDRVEQYF.

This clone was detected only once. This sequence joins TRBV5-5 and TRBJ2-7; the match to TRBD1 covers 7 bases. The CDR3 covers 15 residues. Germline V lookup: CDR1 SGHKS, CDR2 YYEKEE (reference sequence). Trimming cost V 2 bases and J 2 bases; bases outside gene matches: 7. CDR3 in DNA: TGTGCCAGCAGCTTTCTGACAGGGTGGACCTACGAGCAGTACTTC. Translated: CASSFLTGWTYEQYF.

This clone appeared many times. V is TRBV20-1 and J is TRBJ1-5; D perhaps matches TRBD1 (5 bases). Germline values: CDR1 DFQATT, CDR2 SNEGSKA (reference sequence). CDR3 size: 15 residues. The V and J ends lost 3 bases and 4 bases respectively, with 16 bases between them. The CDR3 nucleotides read TGCAGTGCTAGTAGGGGCGGGGGAGTGAATCAGCCCCAGCATTTT. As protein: CSASRGGGVNQPQHF.

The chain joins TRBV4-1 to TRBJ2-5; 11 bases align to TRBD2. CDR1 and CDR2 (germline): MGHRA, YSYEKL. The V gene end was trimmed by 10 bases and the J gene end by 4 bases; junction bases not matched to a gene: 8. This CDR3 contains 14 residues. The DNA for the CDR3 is TGCGCCACCCAAAAACTAGCGGGGGTAGAGACCCAGTACTTC. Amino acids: CATQKLAGVETQYF.

The chain's CDR3 is CASSPENSPSYEQYF. Here the CDR3 DNA reads TGTGCCAGCAGCCCCGAGAATTCCCCCTCCTACGAGCAGTACTTC. This chain links TRBV11-1 with TRBJ2-7; unclear D gene. Trimming removed 5 bases at V and 0 bases at J, with 14 bases between. This CDR3 has 15 residues. Germline V gene sequence: CDR1 SGHAT, CDR2 FQDESV (reference sequence). The variable domain in full, completed from reference TRBV11-1 and TRBJ2-7, reads EAEVAQSPRYKITEKSQAVAFWCDPISGHATLYWYRQILGQGPELLVQFQDESVVDDSQLPKDRFSAERLKGVDSTLKIQPAELGDSAMYLCASSPENSPSYEQYFGPGTRLTVT.

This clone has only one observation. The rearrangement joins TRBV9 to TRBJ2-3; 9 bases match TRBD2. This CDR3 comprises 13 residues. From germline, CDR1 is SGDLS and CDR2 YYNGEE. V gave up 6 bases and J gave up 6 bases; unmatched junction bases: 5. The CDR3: CASTAGGRDTQYF. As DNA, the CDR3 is TGTGCCAGCACGGCGGGAGGGCGGGATACGCAGTATTTT.

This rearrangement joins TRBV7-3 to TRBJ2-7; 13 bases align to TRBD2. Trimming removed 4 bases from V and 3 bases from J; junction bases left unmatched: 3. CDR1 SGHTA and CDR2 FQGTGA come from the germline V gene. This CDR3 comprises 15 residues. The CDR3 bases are TGTGCCAGCAGCTCAGGGACTAGCGGGGTCTACGAGCAGTACTTC. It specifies CASSSGTSGVYEQYF.

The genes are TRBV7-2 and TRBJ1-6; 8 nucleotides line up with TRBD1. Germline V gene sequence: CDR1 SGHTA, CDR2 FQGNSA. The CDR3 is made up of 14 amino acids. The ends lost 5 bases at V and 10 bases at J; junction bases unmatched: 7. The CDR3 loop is CASSPQGARSPLHF. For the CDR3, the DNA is TGTGCCAGCAGCCCCCAGGGGGCGAGGTCACCCCTCCACTTT.

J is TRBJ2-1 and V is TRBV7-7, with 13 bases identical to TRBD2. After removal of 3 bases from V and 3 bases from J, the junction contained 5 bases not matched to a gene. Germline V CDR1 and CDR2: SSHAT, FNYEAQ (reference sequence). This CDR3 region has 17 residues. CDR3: CASSFGTSGDLYNEQFF. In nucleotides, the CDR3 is TGTGCCAGCAGCTTTGGGACTAGCGGGGACCTCTACAATGAGCAGTTCTTC.

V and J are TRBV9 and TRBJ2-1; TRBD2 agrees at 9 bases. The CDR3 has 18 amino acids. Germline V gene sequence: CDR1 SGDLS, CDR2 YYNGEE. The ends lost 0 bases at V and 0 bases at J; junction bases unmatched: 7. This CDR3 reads CASSVGVAGAPSYNEQFF. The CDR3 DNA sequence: TGTGCCAGCAGCGTAGGGGTAGCGGGAGCCCCCTCCTACAATGAGCAGTTCTTC.

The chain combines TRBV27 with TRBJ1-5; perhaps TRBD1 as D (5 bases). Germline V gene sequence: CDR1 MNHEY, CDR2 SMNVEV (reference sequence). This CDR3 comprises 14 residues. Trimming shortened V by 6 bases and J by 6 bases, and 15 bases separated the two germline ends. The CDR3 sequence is CASSPQGNGQPQHF. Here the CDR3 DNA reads TGTGCCAGCAGCCCTCAGGGTAACGGTCAGCCCCAGCATTTT.

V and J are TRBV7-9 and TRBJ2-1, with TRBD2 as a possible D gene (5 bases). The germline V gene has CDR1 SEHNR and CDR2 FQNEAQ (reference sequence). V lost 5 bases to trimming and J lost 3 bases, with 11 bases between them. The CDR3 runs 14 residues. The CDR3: CASSGLRSYNEQFF. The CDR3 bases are TGTGCCAGCAGCGGACTCCGGAGCTACAATGAGCAGTTCTTC.

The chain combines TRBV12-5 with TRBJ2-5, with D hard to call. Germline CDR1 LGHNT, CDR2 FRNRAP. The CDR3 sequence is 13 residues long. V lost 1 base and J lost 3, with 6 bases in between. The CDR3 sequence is CASGLAAEETQYF. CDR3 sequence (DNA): TGTGCTAGTGGTTTGGCTGCAGAAGAGACCCAGTACTTC.

The chain's CDR3 is CAISVISGADTQYF. The CDR3 nucleotides read TGTGCCATCAGTGTAATTTCCGGGGCAGATACGCAGTATTTT. This chain connects TRBV10-3 to TRBJ2-3, with a tentative D call TRBD2 (5 bases). Looked up from germline, CDR1 is ENHRY and CDR2 is SYGVKD. The ends were cut back, 4 bases at V and 4 bases at J, with 12 bases in the middle. This CDR3 comprises 14 residues.

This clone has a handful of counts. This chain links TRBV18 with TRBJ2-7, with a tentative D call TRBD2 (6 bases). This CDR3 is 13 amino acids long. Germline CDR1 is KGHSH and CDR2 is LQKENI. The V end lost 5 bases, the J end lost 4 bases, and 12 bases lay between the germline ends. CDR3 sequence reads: CASSDTSRYEQYF. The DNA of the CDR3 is TGTGCCAGCTCAGACACTAGCAGATACGAGCAGTACTTC.

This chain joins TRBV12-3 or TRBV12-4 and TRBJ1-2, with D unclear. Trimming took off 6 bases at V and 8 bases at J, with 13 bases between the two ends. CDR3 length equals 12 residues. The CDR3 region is CASRGLLGGYTF. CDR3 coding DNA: TGTGCCAGCAGGGGCCTATTGGGCGGCTACACCTTC.

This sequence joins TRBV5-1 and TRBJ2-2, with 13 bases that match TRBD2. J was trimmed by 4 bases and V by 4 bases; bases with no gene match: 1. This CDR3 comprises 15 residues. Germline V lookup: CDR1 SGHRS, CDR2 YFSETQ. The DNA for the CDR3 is TGCGCCAGCAGCGGGACTAGCGGGGCCACCGGGGAGCTGTTTTTT. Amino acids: CASSGTSGATGELFF. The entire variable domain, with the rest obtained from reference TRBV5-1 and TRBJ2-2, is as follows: KAGVTQTPRYLIKTRGQQVTLSCSPISGHRSVSWYQQTPGQGLQFLFEYFSETQRNKGNFPGRFSGRQFSNSRSEMNVSTLELGDSALYLCASSGTSGATGELFFGEGSRLTVL.

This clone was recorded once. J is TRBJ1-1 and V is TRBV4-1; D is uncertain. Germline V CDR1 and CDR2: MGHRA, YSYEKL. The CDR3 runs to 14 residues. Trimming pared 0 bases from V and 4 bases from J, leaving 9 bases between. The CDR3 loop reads CASSQDPVVTEAFF. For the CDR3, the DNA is TGCGCCAGCAGCCAAGATCCAGTTGTCACTGAAGCTTTCTTT.

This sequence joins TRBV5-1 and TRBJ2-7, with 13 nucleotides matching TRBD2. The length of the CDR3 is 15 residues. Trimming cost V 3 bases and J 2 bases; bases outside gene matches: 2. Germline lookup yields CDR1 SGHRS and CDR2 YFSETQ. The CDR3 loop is CASSWTSGGTYEQYF. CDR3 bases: TGCGCCAGCAGCTGGACTAGCGGGGGCACCTACGAGCAGTACTTC.